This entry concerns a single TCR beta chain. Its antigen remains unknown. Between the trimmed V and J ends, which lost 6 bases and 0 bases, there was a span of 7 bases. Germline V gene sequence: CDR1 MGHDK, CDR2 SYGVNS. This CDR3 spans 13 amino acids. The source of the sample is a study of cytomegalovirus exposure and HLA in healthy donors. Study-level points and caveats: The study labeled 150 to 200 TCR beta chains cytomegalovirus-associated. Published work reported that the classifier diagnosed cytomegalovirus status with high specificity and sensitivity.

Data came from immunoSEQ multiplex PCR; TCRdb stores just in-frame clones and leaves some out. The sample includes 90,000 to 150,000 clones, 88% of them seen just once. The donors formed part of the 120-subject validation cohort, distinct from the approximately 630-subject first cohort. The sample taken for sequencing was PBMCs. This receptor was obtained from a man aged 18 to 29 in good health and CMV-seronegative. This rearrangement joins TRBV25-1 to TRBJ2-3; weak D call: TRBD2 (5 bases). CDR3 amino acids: CASRRTSTDTQYF. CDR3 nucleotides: TGTGCCAGCAGAAGGACTAGCACAGATACGCAGTATTTT.